This entry lists 4 T cell receptor beta chains sequenced from one sample in a study of blood T cell repertoires in COVID-19. TCRdb keeps only in-frame clones here, not all; method: immunoSEQ multiplex PCR. Of 84,000 or so clones in the sample, 60% to 85% were seen once. The sequencing input was peripheral blood. These receptors all stem from a human donor in a cohort sampled during active COVID-19.

CDR3 in DNA: TGTGCCAGCAGCTCCTACGTTACTAGCGGGGGGGTCGAGCAGTACTTC. Amino acids: CASSSYVTSGGVEQYF. This sequence joins TRBV7-2 and TRBJ2-7; 13 nucleotides align to TRBD2. Germline loops: CDR1 SGHTA, CDR2 FQGNSA. The CDR3 length is 16 residues. After removal of 4 bases from V and 6 bases from J, the junction contained 9 bases not matched to a gene.

The chain links TRBV5-6 to TRBJ2-7, with D perhaps TRBD2 (6 bases). Trimming removed 0 bases from V and 0 bases from J, with 10 bases in between. The CDR3 is 15 residues long. Germline V gene sequence: CDR1 SGHDT, CDR2 YYEEEE. CDR3 nucleotide sequence: TGTGCCAGCAGCTTGGTAGCGGCGAGCTCCTACGAGCAGTACTTC. As protein: CASSLVAASSYEQYF.

This sequence joins TRBV4-1 and TRBJ2-7; 7 nucleotides align to TRBD1. Germline CDR1 MGHRA, CDR2 YSYEKL. V was pared by 2 bases and J by 2 bases, with 6 bases of the junction left unmatched. CDR3 length: 15 residues. The CDR3 DNA sequence: TGCGCCAGCAGCCAAAAACCGGGACAGACCTACGAGCAGTACTTC. Translating it yields CASSQKPGQTYEQYF.

The V and J genes are TRBV12-3 or TRBV12-4 and TRBJ2-7; no clear D gene. V gave up 3 bases and J gave up 4 bases, with 10 bases separating them. The CDR3 runs 13 residues. The CDR3 sequence: CASSFPQAYEQYF. The CDR3 DNA follows: TGTGCCAGCAGTTTCCCTCAAGCTTACGAGCAGTACTTC.